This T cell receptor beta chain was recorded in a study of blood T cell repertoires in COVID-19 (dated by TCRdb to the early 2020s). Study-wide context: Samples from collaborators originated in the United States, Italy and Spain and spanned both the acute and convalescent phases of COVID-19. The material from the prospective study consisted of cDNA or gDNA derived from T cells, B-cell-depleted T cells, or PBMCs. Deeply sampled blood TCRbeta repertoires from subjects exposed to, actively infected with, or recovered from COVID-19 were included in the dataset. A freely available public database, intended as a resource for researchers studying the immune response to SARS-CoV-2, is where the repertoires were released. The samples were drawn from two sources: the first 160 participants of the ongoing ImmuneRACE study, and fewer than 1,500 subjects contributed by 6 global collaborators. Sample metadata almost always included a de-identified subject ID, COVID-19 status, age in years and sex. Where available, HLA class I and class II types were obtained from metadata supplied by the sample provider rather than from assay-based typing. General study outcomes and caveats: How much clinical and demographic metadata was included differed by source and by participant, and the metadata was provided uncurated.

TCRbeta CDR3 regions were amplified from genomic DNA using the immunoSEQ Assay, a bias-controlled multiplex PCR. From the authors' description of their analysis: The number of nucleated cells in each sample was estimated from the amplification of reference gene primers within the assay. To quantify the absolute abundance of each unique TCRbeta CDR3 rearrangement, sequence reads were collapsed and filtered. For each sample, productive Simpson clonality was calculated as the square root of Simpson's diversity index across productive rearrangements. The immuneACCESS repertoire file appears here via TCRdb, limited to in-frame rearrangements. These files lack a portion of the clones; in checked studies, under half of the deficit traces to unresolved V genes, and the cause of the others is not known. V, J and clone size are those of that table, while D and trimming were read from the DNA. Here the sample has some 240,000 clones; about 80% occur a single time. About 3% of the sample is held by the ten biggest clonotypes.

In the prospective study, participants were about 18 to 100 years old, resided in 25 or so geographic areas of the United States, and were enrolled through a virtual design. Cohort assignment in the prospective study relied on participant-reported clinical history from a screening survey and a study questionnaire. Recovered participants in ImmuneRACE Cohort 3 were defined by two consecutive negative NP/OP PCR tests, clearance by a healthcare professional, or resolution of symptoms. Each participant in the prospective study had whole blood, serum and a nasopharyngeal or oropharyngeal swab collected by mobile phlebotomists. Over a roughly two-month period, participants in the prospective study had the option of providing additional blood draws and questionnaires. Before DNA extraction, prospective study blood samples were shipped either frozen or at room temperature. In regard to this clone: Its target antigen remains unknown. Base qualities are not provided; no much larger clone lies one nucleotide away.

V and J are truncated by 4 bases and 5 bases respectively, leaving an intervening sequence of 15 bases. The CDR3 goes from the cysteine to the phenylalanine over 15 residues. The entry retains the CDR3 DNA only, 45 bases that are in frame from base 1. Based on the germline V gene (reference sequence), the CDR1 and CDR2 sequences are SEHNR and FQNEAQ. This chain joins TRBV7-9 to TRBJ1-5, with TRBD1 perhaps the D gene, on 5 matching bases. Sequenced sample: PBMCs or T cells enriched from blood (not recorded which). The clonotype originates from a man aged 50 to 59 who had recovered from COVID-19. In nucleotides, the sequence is TGTGCCAGCAGCTCCTGGGACTTGCGGGATCAGCCCCAGCATTTT. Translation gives CASSSWDLRDQPQHF. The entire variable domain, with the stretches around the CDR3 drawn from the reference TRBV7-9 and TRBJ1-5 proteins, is DTGVSQNPRHKITKRGQNVTFRCDPISEHNRLYWYRQTLGQGPEFLTYFQNEAQLEKSRLLSDRFSAERPKGSFSTLEIQRTEQGDSAMYLCASSSWDLRDQPQHFGDGTRLSIL.